These 6 T cell receptor beta chains share one sample of origin, sequenced in a study of T cells in Graves' hyperthyroidism and ophthalmopathy. Amplified TCR beta CDR3 regions came from RNA transcripts. A first-round RT-PCR of the TCR CDR3 used the HTBI primer set. TCRdb analysed the multiplex PCR reads with MiXCR anew, one entry per CDR3 protein. The sample consists of fewer than 850,000 distinct CDR3 sequences, approximately 15% of them appearing once. Sequencing used blood. These receptors came from a man aged 45-65 years with Graves' hyperthyroidism.

This clonotype was counted ten times or more. The CDR3 coding sequence is TGTGCCAGCCAAGAAAGAACAGGGGGTATTGGCATTCAGTACTTC. Translated, it gives CASQERTGGIGIQYF. The rearrangement uses TRBV28 and TRBJ2-4; 8 bases are a match to TRBD1. Germline V gene sequence: CDR1 MDHEN, CDR2 SYDVKM. J gave up 9 bases and V 8 bases, and 15 bases lay outside the gene matches. CDR3 length equals 15 residues.

This rearrangement joins TRBV28 to TRBJ2-1; D not resolved. Germline assignment: CDR1 MDHEN and CDR2 SYDVKM. V was shortened by 5 bases and J by 9 bases, with 14 bases between the two germline ends. The CDR3 extends over 13 amino acids. The chain's CDR3 is CASSPWSSGEQFF. The CDR3, as DNA: TGTGCCAGCAGTCCCTGGTCTTCGGGTGAGCAGTTCTTC.

At least ten counts were recorded for this clonotype. V is TRBV29-1 and J is TRBJ2-7, with 10 bases lining up with TRBD1. The CDR3 spans 15 residues. Trimming took 0 bases from V and 2 from J; bases not matched to a gene: 4. The V gene's germline CDR1 is SQVTM and CDR2 ANQGSEA. In DNA, the CDR3 is TGCAGCGTTGAAGAAGGGGACAGGGGTCCCTACGAGCAGTACTTC. Protein product: CSVEEGDRGPYEQYF.

This clonotype was detected a few times. This chain links TRBV5-1 with TRBJ1-4; 9 bases match TRBD1. Per germline, CDR1 SGHRS and CDR2 YFSETQ. V shed 4 bases, J shed 3 bases, and the junction held 10 bases outside the gene matches. The CDR3 runs 17 residues. The chain's CDR3 is CASSTTGTGSPNEKLFF. The CDR3 bases are TGCGCCAGCAGCACGACCGGGACAGGGAGTCCTAATGAAAAACTGTTTTTT.

This clonotype was recorded a few times. The CDR3 spells CSADRAFDTEAFF. The CDR3 nucleotides read TGCAGCGCCGACAGGGCATTCGACACTGAAGCTTTCTTT. The chain has TRBV29-1 and TRBJ1-1; TRBD1 matches 7 bases. V dropped 7 bases and J dropped 3; count of bases not matched to a gene: 8. The germline V gene encodes CDR1 SQVTM and CDR2 ANQGSEA. This CDR3 is built from 13 residues.

The rearrangement joins TRBV28 to TRBJ2-7, with 7 bases lining up with TRBD1. This CDR3 contains 16 residues. From germline, CDR1 is MDHEN and CDR2 SYDVKM. The V segment lost 4 bases and the J segment 2 bases; nucleotides outside the gene matches: 11. CDR3 nucleotides: TGTGCCAGCAGTTATAAGCGCCTGGGACAGCCCTACGAGCAGTACTTC. It specifies CASSYKRLGQPYEQYF.